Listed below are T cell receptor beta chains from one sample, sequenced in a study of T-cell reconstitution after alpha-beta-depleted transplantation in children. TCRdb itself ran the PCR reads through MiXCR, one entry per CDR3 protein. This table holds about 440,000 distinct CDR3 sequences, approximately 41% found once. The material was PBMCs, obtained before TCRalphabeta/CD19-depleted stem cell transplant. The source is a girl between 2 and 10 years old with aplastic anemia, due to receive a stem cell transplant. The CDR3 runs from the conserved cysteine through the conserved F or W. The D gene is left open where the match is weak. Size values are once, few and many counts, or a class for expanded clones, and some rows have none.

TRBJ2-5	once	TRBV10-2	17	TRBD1	CASGNTVRDRPEETQYF	TGCGCCAGCGGTAATACGGTCCGGGACAGGCCTGAAGAGACCCAGTACTTC
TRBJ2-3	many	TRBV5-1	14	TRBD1	CASSSGQGVDTQYF	TGTGCCAGCAGCTCAGGACAGGGAGTAGATACGCAGTATTTT
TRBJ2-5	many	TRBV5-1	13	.	CASSEEGRETQYF	TGCGCCAGCAGTGAAGAGGGCCGGGAGACCCAGTACTTC
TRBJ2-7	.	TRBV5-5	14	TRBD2	CASSSGLGSYEQYF	TGTGCCAGCAGCTCGGGACTAGGCTCCTACGAGCAGTACTTC
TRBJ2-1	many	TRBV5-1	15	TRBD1	CASSLEQGAKNEQFF	TGCGCCAGCAGCTTGGAACAGGGGGCAAAAAATGAGCAGTTCTTC
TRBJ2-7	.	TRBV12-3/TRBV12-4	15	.	CASSLGPSSSYEQYF	TGTGCCAGCAGTTTAGGCCCTAGCAGCTCCTACGAGCAGTACTTC
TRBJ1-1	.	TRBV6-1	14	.	CASTLRAGWTEAFF	TGTGCCAGCACCTTACGGGCGGGTTGGACTGAAGCTTTCTTT
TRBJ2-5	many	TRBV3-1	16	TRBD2	CASSPGTSGFQETQYF	TGTGCCAGCAGCCCCGGGACTAGCGGTTTCCAAGAGACCCAGTACTTC
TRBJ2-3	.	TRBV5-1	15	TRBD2	CASRPTSLGTDTQYF	TGCGCCAGCAGGCCGACTAGCCTGGGCACAGATACGCAGTATTTT
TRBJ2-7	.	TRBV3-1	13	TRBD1	CASSRGQEYEQYF	TGTGCCAGCAGCCGCGGACAGGAATACGAGCAGTACTTC
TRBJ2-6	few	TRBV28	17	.	CASTLGPHFSLANVLTF	TGTGCCAGCACCTTGGGACCCCACTTCTCGTTGGCCAACGTCCTGACTTTC
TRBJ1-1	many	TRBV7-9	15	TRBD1	CASSSYRGSGTEAFF	TGTGCCAGCAGCTCGTACAGGGGATCGGGCACTGAAGCTTTCTTT
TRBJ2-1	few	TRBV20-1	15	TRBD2	CSARGLAGVGDEQFF	TGCAGTGCTCGGGGACTAGCGGGAGTAGGCGATGAGCAGTTCTTC
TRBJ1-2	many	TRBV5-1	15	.	CASSLEGAPDYGYTF	TGCGCCAGCAGCTTGGAGGGAGCCCCGGACTATGGCTACACCTTC
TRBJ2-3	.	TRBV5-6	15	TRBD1	CASSLGDSSTDTQYF	TGTGCCAGCAGCTTGGGGGACAGTAGCACAGATACGCAGTATTTT
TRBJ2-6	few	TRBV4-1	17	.	CASSLPTGNSGANVLTF	TGCGCCAGCAGCTTGCCCACAGGGAACTCTGGGGCCAACGTCCTGACTTTC
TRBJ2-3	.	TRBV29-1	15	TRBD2	CSVEGVSGNTDTQYF	TGCAGCGTTGAAGGGGTTAGCGGGAACACAGATACGCAGTATTTT
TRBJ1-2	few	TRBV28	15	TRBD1	CASSRMTGGDYGYTF	TGTGCCAGCAGTCGTATGACAGGGGGCGACTATGGCTACACCTTC
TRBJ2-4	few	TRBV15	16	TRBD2	CATSQGLAGVRFIQYF	TGTGCCACCAGCCAGGGACTAGCGGGAGTTAGATTCATTCAGTACTTC
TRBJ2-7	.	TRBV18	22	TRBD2	CASSPKPVPGRRTSGRAYEQYF	TGTGCCAGCTCACCAAAACCCGTCCCGGGACGACGGACTAGCGGGAGGGCCTACGAGCAGTACTTC
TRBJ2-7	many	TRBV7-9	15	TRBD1	CASSDRGRGSYEQYF	TGTGCCAGCAGTGACAGGGGGCGAGGTTCCTACGAGCAGTACTTC
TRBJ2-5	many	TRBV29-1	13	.	CSAPSGMGETQYF	TGCAGCGCCCCCTCCGGGATGGGGGAGACCCAGTACTTC
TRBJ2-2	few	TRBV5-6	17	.	CASSLAGFRQNTGELFF	TGTGCCAGCAGCTTGGCGGGGTTCCGACAGAACACCGGGGAGCTGTTTTTT
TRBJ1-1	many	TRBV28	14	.	CASKLGTDYTEAFF	TGTGCCAGCAAATTAGGGACGGATTACACTGAAGCTTTCTTT
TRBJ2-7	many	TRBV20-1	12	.	CSASGRDYEQYF	TGCAGTGCTAGCGGGAGAGATTACGAGCAGTACTTC
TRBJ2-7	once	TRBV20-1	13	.	CSARGQTMREQYF	TGCAGTGCTAGAGGTCAGACTATGCGAGAGCAGTACTTC
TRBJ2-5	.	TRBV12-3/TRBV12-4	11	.	CASRGKETQYF	TGTGCCAGCAGGGGAAAGGAGACCCAGTACTTC
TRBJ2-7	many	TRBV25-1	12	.	CASRGSLHEQYF	TGTGCCAGCAGGGGCTCTCTTCACGAGCAGTACTTC
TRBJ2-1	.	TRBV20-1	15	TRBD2	CSARDPGGAYNEQFF	TGCAGTGCTAGAGACCCGGGGGGGGCCTACAATGAGCAGTTCTTC
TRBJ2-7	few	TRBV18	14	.	CASSPPLALAEQYF	TGTGCCAGCTCACCACCCCTAGCGCTGGCCGAGCAGTACTTC
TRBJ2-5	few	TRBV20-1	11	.	CSAYMGGTQYF	TGCAGTGCTTATATGGGTGGGACCCAGTACTTC
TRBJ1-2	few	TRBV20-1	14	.	CSASQPGRLYGYTF	TGCAGTGCTAGTCAACCGGGGCGGCTCTATGGCTACACCTTC
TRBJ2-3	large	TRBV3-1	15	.	CASRALRSTADTQYF	TGTGCCAGCAGGGCTCTGCGGAGTACTGCAGATACGCAGTATTTT
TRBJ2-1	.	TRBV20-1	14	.	CSRARGGLGNEQFF	TGCAGCAGAGCAAGGGGGGGACTCGGGAATGAGCAGTTCTTC
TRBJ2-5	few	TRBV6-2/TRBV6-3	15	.	CASSYLPDTQETQYF	TGTGCCAGCAGTTACCTCCCGGACACCCAAGAGACCCAGTACTTC
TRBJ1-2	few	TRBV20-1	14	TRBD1	CSARADRAHYGYTF	TGCAGTGCTAGGGCGGACAGGGCGCATTATGGCTACACCTTC
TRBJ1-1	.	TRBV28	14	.	CASSTDGGRPEAFF	TGTGCCAGCAGTACCGACGGGGGGAGGCCTGAAGCTTTCTTT
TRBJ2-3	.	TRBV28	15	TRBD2	CASSGAGVSTDTQYF	TGTGCCAGCAGTGGAGCGGGAGTTAGCACAGATACGCAGTATTTT
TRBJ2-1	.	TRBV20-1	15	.	CSAMEGFSSYNEQFF	TGCAGTGCTATGGAGGGTTTTAGCTCCTACAATGAGCAGTTCTTC
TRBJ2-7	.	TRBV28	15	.	CASRAPDGSSPKQYF	TGTGCCAGCAGGGCTCCGGACGGAAGCTCCCCAAAGCAGTACTTC
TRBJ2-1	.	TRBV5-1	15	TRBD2	CASSFSQPGGDEQFF	TGCGCCAGCAGCTTCTCACAACCGGGAGGGGATGAGCAGTTCTTC
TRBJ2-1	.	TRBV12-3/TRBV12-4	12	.	CASSPLINEQFF	TGTGCCAGCAGTCCTTTAATAAATGAGCAGTTCTTC
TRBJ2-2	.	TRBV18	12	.	CASSPQVRELFF	TGTGCCAGCTCACCACAGGTTCGGGAGCTGTTTTTT
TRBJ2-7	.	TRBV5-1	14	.	CASSQSQGPYEQYF	TGCGCCAGCAGCCAGTCACAGGGTCCCTACGAGCAGTACTTC
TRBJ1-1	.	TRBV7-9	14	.	CASSLAVKGGEAFF	TGTGCCAGCAGCTTAGCGGTAAAGGGAGGTGAAGCTTTCTTT
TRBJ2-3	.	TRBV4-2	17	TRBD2	CASSPGGRAGSTDTQYF	TGTGCCAGCAGCCCTGGTGGCCGAGCGGGGAGCACAGATACGCAGTATTTT
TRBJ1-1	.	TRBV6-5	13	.	CASSYAGKREAFF	TGTGCCAGCAGTTACGCGGGAAAGCGTGAAGCTTTCTTT
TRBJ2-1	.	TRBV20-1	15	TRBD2	CSARGMGTSNREQFF	TGCAGTGCTAGAGGAATGGGGACTAGCAACAGAGAGCAGTTCTTC
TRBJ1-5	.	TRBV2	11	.	CASSVDGPQHF	TGTGCCAGCAGTGTCGACGGTCCCCAGCATTTT
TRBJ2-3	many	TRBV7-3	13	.	CASSPGSTDTQYF	TGTGCCAGCAGCCCCGGGAGCACAGATACGCAGTATTTT
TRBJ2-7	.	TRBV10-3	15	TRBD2	CAIRGTSGYSYEQSF	TGTGCCATCAGGGGGACTAGCGGGTACTCCTACGAGCAGTCCTTC
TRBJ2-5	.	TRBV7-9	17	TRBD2	CASSPRLGEGYQETQYF	TGTGCCAGCAGTCCCCGACTGGGGGAGGGTTACCAAGAGACCCAGTACTTC
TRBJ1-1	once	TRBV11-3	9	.	CASSPLAFF	TGTGCCAGCAGCCCGCTGGCTTTCTTT
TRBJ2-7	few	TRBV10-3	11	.	CAISGLYEQYF	TGTGCCATCAGTGGTCTATACGAGCAGTACTTC
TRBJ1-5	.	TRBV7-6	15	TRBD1	CASSLGQARNQPQHF	TGTGCCAGCAGCCTGGGACAGGCGAGGAATCAGCCCCAGCATTTT
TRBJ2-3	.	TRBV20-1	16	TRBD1	CSARDLRQGRTDTQYF	TGCAGTGCTAGAGATCTCCGACAGGGCCGCACAGATACGCAGTATTTT
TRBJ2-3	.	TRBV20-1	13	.	CSAQTAGTDTQYF	TGCAGTGCCCAGACAGCCGGCACAGATACGCAGTATTTT
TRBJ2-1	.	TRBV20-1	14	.	CSVERRVVGNEQFF	TGCAGTGTTGAGCGAAGAGTAGTTGGAAATGAGCAGTTCTTC
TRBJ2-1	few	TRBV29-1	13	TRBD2	CSGAGGGGDEQFF	TGCAGCGGAGCGGGGGGCGGGGGGGATGAGCAGTTCTTC
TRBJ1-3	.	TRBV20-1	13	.	CSASDSEGNTIYF	TGCAGTGCTTCAGACAGTGAGGGCAACACCATATATTTT